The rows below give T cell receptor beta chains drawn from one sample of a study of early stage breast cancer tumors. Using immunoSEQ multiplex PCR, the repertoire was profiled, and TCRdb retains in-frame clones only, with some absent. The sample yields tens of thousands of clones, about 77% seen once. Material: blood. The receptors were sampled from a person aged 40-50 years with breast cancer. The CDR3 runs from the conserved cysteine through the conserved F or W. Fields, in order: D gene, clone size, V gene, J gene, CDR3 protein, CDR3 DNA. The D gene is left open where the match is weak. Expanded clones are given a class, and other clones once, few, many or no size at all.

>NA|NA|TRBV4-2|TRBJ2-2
CASSQAPQGQPNTGELFF
TGTGCCAGCAGCCAAGCCCCCCAGGGGCAACCGAACACCGGGGAGCTGTTTTTT
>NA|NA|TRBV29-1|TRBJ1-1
CSVGDSAAPMNTEAFF
TGCAGCGTTGGAGACAGCGCCGCTCCTATGAACACTGAAGCTTTCTTT
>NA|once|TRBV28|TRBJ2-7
CASTEQGSYEQYF
TGTGCCAGCACCGAACAGGGTTCCTACGAGCAGTACTTC
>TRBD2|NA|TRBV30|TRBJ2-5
CAWASGRQETQYF
TGTGCCTGGGCGAGCGGGAGGCAAGAGACCCAGTACTTC
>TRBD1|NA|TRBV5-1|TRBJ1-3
CASSLGDRGSGNTIYF
TGCGCCAGCAGCTTGGGGGACAGGGGTAGCGGAAACACCATATATTTT
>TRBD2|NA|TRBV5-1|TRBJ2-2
CASSWTSGGTGELFF
TGCGCCAGCAGCTGGACTAGCGGGGGCACCGGGGAGCTGTTTTTT
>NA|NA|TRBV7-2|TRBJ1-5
CASSLTREQPQHF
TGTGCCAGCAGCCTAACCCGGGAGCAGCCCCAGCATTTT
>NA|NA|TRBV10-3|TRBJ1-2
CAISDGTNYGYTF
TGTGCCATCAGTGACGGAACTAACTATGGCTACACCTTC
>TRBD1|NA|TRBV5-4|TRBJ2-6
CASSREGGAGANVLTF
TGTGCCAGCAGCCGCGAAGGGGGCGCGGGGGCCAACGTCCTGACTTTC
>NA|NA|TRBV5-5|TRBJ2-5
CASSLRSGARETQYF
TGTGCCAGCAGCTTACGGTCGGGGGCGCGGGAGACCCAGTACTTC
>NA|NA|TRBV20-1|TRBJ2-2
CSATDELFF
TGCAGTGCTACGGACGAGCTGTTTTTT
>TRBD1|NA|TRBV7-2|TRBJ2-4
CASSLSGQGQYF
TGTGCCAGCAGCTTATCCGGACAGGGGCAGTACTTC
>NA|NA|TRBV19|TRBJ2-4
CASSPGGGNIQYF
TGTGCCAGTAGTCCCGGTGGTGGAAACATTCAGTACTTC
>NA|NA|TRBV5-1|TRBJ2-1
CASSLDWDYNEQFF
TGCGCCAGCAGCTTGGATTGGGACTACAATGAGCAGTTCTTC
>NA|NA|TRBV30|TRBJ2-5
CAWNLGPQETQYF
TGTGCCTGGAACCTGGGACCCCAAGAGACCCAGTACTTC
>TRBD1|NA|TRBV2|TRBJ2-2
CASSGQGPFTGELFF
TGTGCCAGCAGTGGACAGGGTCCGTTCACCGGGGAGCTGTTTTTT
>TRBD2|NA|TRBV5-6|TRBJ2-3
CASSFTGGSSTDTQYF
TGTGCCAGCAGCTTTACGGGAGGGTCTAGCACAGATACGCAGTATTTT
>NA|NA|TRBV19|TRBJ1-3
CASSIIGGYSGNTIYF
TGTGCCAGTAGTATTATAGGGGGATACTCTGGAAACACCATATATTTT
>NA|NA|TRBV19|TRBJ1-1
CASSPHQGNLAEAFF
TGTGCCAGTAGTCCACACCAGGGTAATCTCGCTGAAGCTTTCTTT
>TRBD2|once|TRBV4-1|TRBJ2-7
CASSQDSAGGTYEQYF
TGCGCCAGCAGCCAAGATTCAGCGGGAGGGACCTACGAGCAGTACTTC
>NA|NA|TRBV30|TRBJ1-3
CAWSVDSSSGNTIYF
TGTGCCTGGAGTGTAGACTCATCCTCTGGAAACACCATATATTTT
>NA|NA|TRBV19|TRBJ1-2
CATSFSGISWSNYGYTF
TGTGCCACCTCATTCTCCGGTATTAGTTGGAGTAACTATGGCTACACCTTC
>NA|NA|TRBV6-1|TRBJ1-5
CASSEAQPQHF
TGTGCCAGCAGTGAAGCTCAGCCCCAGCATTTT
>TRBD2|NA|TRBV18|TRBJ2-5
CASSPLAGEETQYF
TGTGCCAGCTCACCACTAGCGGGTGAAGAGACCCAGTACTTC
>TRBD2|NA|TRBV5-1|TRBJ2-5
CASSPGLAGATQYF
TGCGCCAGCAGCCCGGGACTAGCGGGAGCGACCCAGTACTTC
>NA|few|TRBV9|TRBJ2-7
CASSVGLSGTEQYF
TGTGCCAGCAGCGTAGGCCTGTCGGGCACGGAGCAGTACTTC
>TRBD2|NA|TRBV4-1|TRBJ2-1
CASSQLAGYSYNEQFF
TGCGCCAGCAGCCAACTAGCGGGGTACTCCTACAATGAGCAGTTCTTC